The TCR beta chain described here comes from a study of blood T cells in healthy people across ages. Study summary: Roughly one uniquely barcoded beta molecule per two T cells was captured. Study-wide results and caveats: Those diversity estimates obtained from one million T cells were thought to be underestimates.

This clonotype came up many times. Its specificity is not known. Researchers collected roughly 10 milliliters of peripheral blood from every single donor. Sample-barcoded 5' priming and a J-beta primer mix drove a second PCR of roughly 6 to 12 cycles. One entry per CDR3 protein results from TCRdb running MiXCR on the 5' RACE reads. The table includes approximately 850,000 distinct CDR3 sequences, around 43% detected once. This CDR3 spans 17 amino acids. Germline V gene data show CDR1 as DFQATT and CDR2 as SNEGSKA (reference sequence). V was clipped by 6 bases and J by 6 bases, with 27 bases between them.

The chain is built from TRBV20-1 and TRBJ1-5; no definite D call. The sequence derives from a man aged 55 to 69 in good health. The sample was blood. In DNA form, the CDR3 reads TGCAGTGCCCCAGACCGGGGAGTCCTAAATGTAGGTCAGCCCCAGCATTTT. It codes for CSAPDRGVLNVGQPQHF.